One and the same sample provided the 15 T cell receptor beta chains below, sequenced in a study of beta chain features in type 1 diabetes (dated by TCRdb to 2016 to 2019). Library preparation was by the immunoSEQ multiplex PCR assay. All of the isolated RNA was reverse transcribed with the High Capacity cDNA Reverse Transcription Kit, so expressed TCRB transcripts were sequenced. TCRdb obtained this table from immuneACCESS and retained in-frame rearrangements with V and J assigned. These tables miss some clones; where compared with another copy, unresolved V genes account for less than half of the shortfall, and the remainder is unexplained. This sample has a few hundred thousand clones in its table, and around 20% of those were observed once. The ten largest clones represent around 0.029% of the sample. Antigen specificity for these receptors is unknown. Broad study findings and their caveats: In all four CD4+ subsets, TCRB CDR3 length was moderately but significantly shorter in type 1 diabetes patients.

The specimen sequenced was naive CD4+ T cells from blood. This sample's cell subset or site label indicates: true naive CD4+ T cells. The source of these receptors is a woman in her 40s with type 1 diabetes.

The chain carries TRBV30 and TRBJ2-3; TRBD2 matches at 9 bases. The junction had 6 bases not matched to a gene; V was cut back by 2 bases and J by 3 bases. The CDR3 is 15 amino acids. The germline V gene encodes CDR1 GTSNPN and CDR2 SVGIG (reference sequence). CDR3 in DNA: TGTGCCTGGAGTCTCAGGCTAGCGGGGACAGATACGCAGTATTTT. Residues: CAWSLRLAGTDTQYF.

This clone was picked up a small number of times. The chain has TRBV19 and TRBJ1-5; no definite D call. CDR1 and CDR2 from the germline V gene are LNHDA and SQIVND (reference sequence). The CDR3 spans 15 residues. V was shortened by 5 bases and J by 1 base, with 12 bases between the two germline ends. Here the CDR3 DNA reads TGTGCCAGTAGTGGCGAGGCCCGGAGCAATCAGCCCCAGCATTTT. Translating it yields CASSGEARSNQPQHF.

This sequence joins TRBV7-9 and TRBJ2-7; 9 bases fit TRBD2. The V gene's germline CDR1 is SEHNR and CDR2 FQNEAQ (reference sequence). This CDR3 spans 12 amino acids. The junction had 3 bases not matched to a gene; V was cut back by 3 bases and J by 9 bases. CDR3 coding DNA: TGTGCCAGCAGCTTCCTAGCGGGGCTGCAGTACTTC. Its translation: CASSFLAGLQYF.

The rearrangement links TRBV19 to TRBJ2-2; 8 bases are a match to TRBD1. This CDR3 spans 16 amino acids. CDR1 LNHDA and CDR2 SQIVND come from the germline V gene (reference sequence). V shed 6 bases and J 0 bases; nucleotides not matched to a gene: 6. The CDR3: CASSSNRGANTGELFF. The DNA for the CDR3 is TGTGCCAGTAGCTCTAACAGGGGGGCGAACACCGGGGAGCTGTTTTTT.

V gene TRBV29-1 combines with J gene TRBJ1-1, with D uncertain. This CDR3 has 11 residues. Germline CDR1 reads SQVTM; CDR2 reads ANQGSEA. V lost 5 bases, J lost 1 base, and 5 bases lay in between. The CDR3 here is CSVWRNTEAFF. The CDR3 region has the DNA TGCAGCGTTTGGAGGAACACTGAAGCTTTCTTT.

This clone was found a few times. The chain carries TRBV30 and TRBJ1-5, with D possibly matching TRBD1 (5 bases). CDR3 length: 12 residues. The V end lost 5 bases, the J end lost 4 bases, and 9 bases lay between the germline ends. CDR1 is GTSNPN, CDR2 SVGIG, per germline (reference sequence). CDR3 sequence (DNA): TGTGCCTGGGGCGACAGTAATCAGCCCCAGCATTTT. Its protein product is CAWGDSNQPQHF. The full variable domain, completed using reference TRBV30 and TRBJ1-5, is SQTIHQWPATLVQPVGSPLSLECTVEGTSNPNLYWYRQAAGRGLQLLFYSVGIGQISSEVPQNLSASRPQDRQFILSSKKLLLSDSGFYLCAWGDSNQPQHFGDGTRLSIL.

The chain joins TRBV4-3 to TRBJ2-2; 7 bases match TRBD1. Germline V gives CDR1 LGHNA, CDR2 YSLEER. The ends lost 2 bases at V and 5 bases at J; junction bases unmatched: 2. CDR3 length: 14 amino acids. CDR3 sequence reads: CASSQYRGTGELFF. In DNA, the CDR3 is TGCGCCAGCAGCCAATACAGGGGAACCGGGGAGCTGTTTTTT.

The chain recombines TRBV7-9 with TRBJ1-4; 7 bases map to TRBD1. In germline, CDR1 is SEHNR, CDR2 FQNEAQ (reference sequence). The CDR3 totals 18 residues. J was trimmed by 0 bases and V by 3 bases; bases with no gene match: 10. The CDR3: CASSFPRTGPATNEKLFF. CDR3 sequence (DNA): TGTGCCAGCAGCTTTCCCCGGACAGGTCCCGCAACTAATGAAAAACTGTTTTTT.

The chain is built from TRBV29-1 and TRBJ2-5; a weak D match, TRBD2 (6 bases). V lost 6 bases, J lost 5 bases, and 19 bases lay in between. This CDR3 comprises 14 residues. Germline-derived CDR1 and CDR2 are SQVTM and ANQGSEA. The CDR3, as DNA: TGCAGCGTCGCGCCCGGGGGAGTCGGGGAGACCCAGTACTTC. Its protein is CSVAPGGVGETQYF.

This clone was recorded a few times. The chain employs TRBV18 and TRBJ1-5; 8 nucleotides align to TRBD1. The germline V gene has CDR1 KGHSH and CDR2 LQKENI. V shed 5 bases, J shed 4 bases, and the junction held 4 bases outside the gene matches. There are 14 residues in the CDR3. The CDR3 here is CASSADRGNQPQHF. The DNA of the CDR3 is TGTGCCAGCTCAGCTGACAGGGGTAATCAGCCCCAGCATTTT.

This clone has only one observation. This chain links TRBV4-3 with TRBJ1-2; TRBD1 matches at 7 bases. Trimming took 2 bases from V and 0 from J; bases not matched to a gene: 6. CDR1 is LGHNA, CDR2 YSLEER, per germline. This CDR3 has 16 amino acids. This chain's CDR3 is CASSQLGQDSNYGYTF. The CDR3 DNA follows: TGCGCCAGCAGCCAACTCGGACAGGATTCTAACTATGGCTACACCTTC.

This clone was detected only a few times. V is TRBV28 and J is TRBJ1-2; TRBD1 is a possible D gene (6 bases). V gave up 2 bases and J gave up 8 bases, with 15 bases separating them. The CDR3 runs 14 residues. CDR1 is MDHEN and CDR2 is SYDVKM in the germline V gene. CDR3 in amino acids: CASSLVPQGSGYTF. The CDR3 DNA sequence: TGTGCCAGCAGTTTAGTGCCACAGGGATCCGGCTACACCTTC.

The chain combines TRBV27 with TRBJ2-5, with TRBD2 matching 9 bases. Losses at the gene ends were 3 bases for V and 1 base for J; bases not matched to a gene: 6. Germline V lookup: CDR1 MNHEY, CDR2 SMNVEV (reference sequence). The CDR3 spans 16 residues. CDR3 bases: TGTGCCAGCAGTTTTCGGAGCGGGGGGCTCCAAGAGACCCAGTACTTC. Protein product: CASSFRSGGLQETQYF.

This rearrangement joins TRBV10-3 to TRBJ1-5; 9 nucleotides match TRBD1. This CDR3 is built from 14 residues. CDR1 is ENHRY, CDR2 SYGVKD, per germline. V was pared by 7 bases and J by 4 bases, with 5 bases of the junction left unmatched. The CDR3 nucleotides read TGTGCCATCAACTCCGGACAGGGGAATCAGCCCCAGCATTTT. Translated, it gives CAINSGQGNQPQHF.

This clone was seen a few times. Germline is not matched at one junction end, which may reflect a read error. The rearrangement uses TRBV18 and TRBJ2-1; the match to TRBD2 covers 14 bases. CDR1 KGHSH and CDR2 LQKENI come from the germline V gene. This CDR3 contains 14 residues. The CDR3 protein is CASSPETSGRAALF. For the CDR3, the DNA is TGTGCCAGCTCACCAGAGACTAGCGGGAGGGCCGCACTCTTC.